This is a list of T cell receptor beta chains from one sample in a study of blood T cells in healthy people across ages. TCRdb used MiXCR to reprocess the 5' RACE reads, holding one entry per CDR3 protein. This table holds roughly 2 million distinct CDR3 sequences, roughly 50% found once. Sequencing used blood. Every receptor here comes from a woman aged 40-49 years in good health. CDR3s leave out the opening cysteine and the closing phenylalanine or tryptophan. The D gene is left open where the match is weak.

v_gene	j_gene	d_gene	CDR3aa
TRBV27	TRBJ1-6	TRBD1	ASSWGQGRPLH
TRBV2	TRBJ1-5	.	ASGDRKGQPQH
TRBV2	TRBJ2-7	TRBD2	ASSDLGLAYEQY
TRBV20-1	TRBJ1-6	TRBD1	SARDSAKTGFSPLH
TRBV20-1	TRBJ1-5	TRBD1	SARPHDRGSNQPQH
TRBV12-3/TRBV12-4	TRBJ1-1	TRBD1	ASRIAGGNTEAF
TRBV20-1	TRBJ2-7	.	SARVTGMGSYEQY
TRBV7-2	TRBJ2-3	TRBD2	ASSQGRGGSTDTQY
TRBV6-2/TRBV6-3	TRBJ2-3	.	ASSEELWRGRQAQY
TRBV3-1	TRBJ2-3	TRBD1	ASSQGPGTDGETDTQY
TRBV20-1	TRBJ2-7	.	SARGGASYEQY
TRBV11-1	TRBJ2-7	.	ASSSAEDYEQY
TRBV20-1	TRBJ1-2	.	SVGDENYGYT
TRBV28	TRBJ2-4	TRBD1	ASSPSDRTKNIQY
TRBV5-1	TRBJ1-2	.	ASSPEGGNYGYT
TRBV6-2/TRBV6-3	TRBJ2-3	.	ASSYRDFVGTDTQY
TRBV25-1	TRBJ1-2	.	ASSEWGHGYT
TRBV13	TRBJ2-7	TRBD2	ASSPSGGVGETRY
TRBV20-1	TRBJ2-1	.	SASKGGTYNEQF
TRBV6-2/TRBV6-3	TRBJ2-1	TRBD1	ASRKGTGGASNEQF
TRBV6-2/TRBV6-3	TRBJ1-1	TRBD1	ASSYRTGWNTEAF
TRBV7-8	TRBJ1-6	.	ASSSEARGFNSPLH
TRBV6-5	TRBJ1-2	.	ASSYPGSGYT
TRBV5-1	TRBJ2-3	.	ASSVVGITDTQY
TRBV28	.	.	ASSPGQQTSYEQY
TRBV4-1	TRBJ1-4	.	ASSQVDGTGREKLF
TRBV6-5	TRBJ2-1	TRBD2	ASSYRLAGGDEQF
TRBV5-1	TRBJ2-3	.	ASSPGGSRDTQY
TRBV27	.	.	ASSYTGHEQY
TRBV2	TRBJ2-2	.	ASTQGGNTGELF
TRBV29-1	TRBJ2-1	.	SVGGNERF
TRBV28	TRBJ2-5	.	ASSLNQGRETQY
TRBV28	TRBJ1-2	.	ASSFRTYREGEINYGYT
TRBV12-3/TRBV12-4	TRBJ2-5	.	ASRRPRQETQY
TRBV20-1	TRBJ2-3	.	SARPPHGVNTDTQY
TRBV28	TRBJ2-7	TRBD2	ASRTLAGSYEQY
TRBV12-3/TRBV12-4	TRBJ2-1	.	ASSLIQNNEQF
TRBV27	TRBJ2-1	TRBD1	ASSFLGQGANDEQF
TRBV7-2	TRBJ2-4	TRBD2	ASSHTSGGAKNIQY
TRBV7-2	TRBJ2-1	.	ASSLTVLSSYNEQF
TRBV6-2/TRBV6-3	TRBJ2-7	.	ASSYPSGYEQY
TRBV7-6	TRBJ2-7	.	ASSLASRALNEQY
TRBV5-1	TRBJ1-4	.	ASSFAKNEKLF
TRBV15	TRBJ1-2	.	ATSRERRVNYGYT
TRBV4-1	TRBJ1-5	.	ASSLPPDRGGCQPQH
TRBV2	TRBJ2-2	.	ASSEIVGELF
TRBV6-1	TRBJ2-3	.	AGIRAGAVTDTQY
TRBV18	TRBJ2-7	TRBD1	ASSPPIGTGGREQY
TRBV21-1	TRBJ2-6	.	ASSNREGIHSGANVLT
TRBV9	TRBJ1-2	.	ASSDSRASVAGGYT
TRBV12-5	TRBJ2-3	.	ASGLERGFTDTQY
TRBV6-6	TRBJ1-2	TRBD1	ASSHRQGMPAWGHT
TRBV7-9	TRBJ2-3	.	ASSRGEADTQY